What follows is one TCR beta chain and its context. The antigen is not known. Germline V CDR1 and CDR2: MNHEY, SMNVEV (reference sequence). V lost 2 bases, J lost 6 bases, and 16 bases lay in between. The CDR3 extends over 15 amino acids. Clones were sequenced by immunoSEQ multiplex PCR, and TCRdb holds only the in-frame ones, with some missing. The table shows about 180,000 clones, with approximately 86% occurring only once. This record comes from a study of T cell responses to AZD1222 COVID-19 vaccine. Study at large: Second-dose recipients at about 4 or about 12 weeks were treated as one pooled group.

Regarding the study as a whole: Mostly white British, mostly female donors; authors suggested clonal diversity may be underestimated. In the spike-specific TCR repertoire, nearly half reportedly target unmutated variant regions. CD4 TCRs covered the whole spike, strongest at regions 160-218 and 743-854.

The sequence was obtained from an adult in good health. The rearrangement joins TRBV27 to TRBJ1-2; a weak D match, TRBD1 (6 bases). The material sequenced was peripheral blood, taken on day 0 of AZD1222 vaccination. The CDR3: CASSLRYPGVNGYTF. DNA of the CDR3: TGTGCCAGCAGTTTACGATACCCAGGGGTTAATGGCTACACCTTC.